This T cell receptor (beta chain) originates from a study of blood T cell repertoires in COVID-19. Turning to the study itself: Whether acute or convalescent, the COVID-19 samples came from the United States, Italy and Spain. Sample material is recorded as cDNA or gDNA derived from T cells, B-cell-depleted T cells, or PBMCs.

Authors' methods: Estimated nucleated cell counts came from reference gene primer amplification. Sequencing was performed with immunoSEQ multiplex PCR; in TCRdb, only in-frame clones are kept and a portion is missing. V, J and clone size derive from that table, while D and trimming were established from the DNA sequence. The table records about 200,000 clones, 80% of them present only once. A few counts support this clone. Cohorts were assigned according to the clinical history that participants reported. The V gene end was trimmed by 5 bases and the J gene end by 5 bases; junction bases not matched to a gene: 10. This CDR3 comprises 15 residues. The germline gives CDR1 SGHTA, CDR2 FQGTGA.

The chain carries TRBV7-3 and TRBJ1-2; 8 bases fit TRBD1. This TCR was sampled from a woman aged 40-49 years with acute COVID-19. The sequenced material came from PBMCs or T cells enriched from blood (not recorded which). For the CDR3, the DNA is TGTGCCAGCAGCCTTGGACAGGGTGAAGGATATGGCTACACCTTC. Translated: CASSLGQGEGYGYTF.